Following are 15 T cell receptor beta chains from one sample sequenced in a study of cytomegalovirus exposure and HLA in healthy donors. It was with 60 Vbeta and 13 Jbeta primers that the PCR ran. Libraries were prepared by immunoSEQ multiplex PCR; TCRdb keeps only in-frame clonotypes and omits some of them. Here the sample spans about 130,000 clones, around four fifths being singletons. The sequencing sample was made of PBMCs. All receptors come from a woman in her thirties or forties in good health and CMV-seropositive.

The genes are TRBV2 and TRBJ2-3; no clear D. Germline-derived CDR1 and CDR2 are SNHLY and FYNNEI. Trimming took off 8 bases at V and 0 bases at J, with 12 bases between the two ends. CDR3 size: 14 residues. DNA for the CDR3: TGTGCCAGCGGGTGGATGACTAGCACAGATACGCAGTATTTT. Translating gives CASGWMTSTDTQYF.

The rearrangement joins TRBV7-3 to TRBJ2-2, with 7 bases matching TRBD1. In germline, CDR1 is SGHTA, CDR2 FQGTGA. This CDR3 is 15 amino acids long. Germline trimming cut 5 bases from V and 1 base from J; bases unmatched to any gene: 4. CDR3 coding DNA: TGTGCCAGCAGCCTACGGACAGGGAACACCGGGGAGCTGTTTTTT. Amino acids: CASSLRTGNTGELFF. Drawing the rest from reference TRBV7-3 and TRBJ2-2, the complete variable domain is GAGVSQTPSNKVTEKGKYVELRCDPISGHTALYWYRQSLGQGPEFLIYFQGTGAADDSGLPNDRFFAVRPEGSVSTLKIQRTERGDSAVYLCASSLRTGNTGELFFGEGSRLTVL.

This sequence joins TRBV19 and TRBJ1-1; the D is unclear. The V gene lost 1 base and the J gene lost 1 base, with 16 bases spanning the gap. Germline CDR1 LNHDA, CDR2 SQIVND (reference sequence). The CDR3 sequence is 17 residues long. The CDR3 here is CASSIVSLAPANTEAFF. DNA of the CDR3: TGTGCCAGTAGTATAGTGAGCCTCGCGCCCGCGAACACTGAAGCTTTCTTT.

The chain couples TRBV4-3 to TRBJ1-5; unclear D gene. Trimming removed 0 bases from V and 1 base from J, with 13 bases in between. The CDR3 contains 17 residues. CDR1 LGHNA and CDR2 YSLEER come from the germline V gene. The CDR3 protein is CASSQDRGTGSNQPQHF. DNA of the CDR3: TGCGCCAGCAGCCAAGATCGAGGCACGGGGAGCAATCAGCCCCAGCATTTT.

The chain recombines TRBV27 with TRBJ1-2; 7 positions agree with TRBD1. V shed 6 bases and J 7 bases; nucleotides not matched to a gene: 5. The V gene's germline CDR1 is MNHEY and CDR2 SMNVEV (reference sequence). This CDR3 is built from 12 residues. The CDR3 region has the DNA TGTGCCAGCAGCAGACAGGGTGGTGGCTACACCTTC. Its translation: CASSRQGGGYTF.

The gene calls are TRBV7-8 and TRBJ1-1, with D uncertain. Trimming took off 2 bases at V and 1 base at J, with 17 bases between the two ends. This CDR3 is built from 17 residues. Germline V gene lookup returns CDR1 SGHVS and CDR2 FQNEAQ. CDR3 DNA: TGTGCCAGCAGCTTAAGTCCCCTTGGGCCAGCGAACACTGAAGCTTTCTTT. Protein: CASSLSPLGPANTEAFF.

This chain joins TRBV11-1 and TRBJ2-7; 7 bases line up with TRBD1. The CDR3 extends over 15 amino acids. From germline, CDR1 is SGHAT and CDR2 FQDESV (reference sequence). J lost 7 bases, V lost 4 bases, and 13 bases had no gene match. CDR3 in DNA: TGTGCCAGCAGCTCTGCTAGGGACAGAGATACTGAGCAGTACTTC. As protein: CASSSARDRDTEQYF.

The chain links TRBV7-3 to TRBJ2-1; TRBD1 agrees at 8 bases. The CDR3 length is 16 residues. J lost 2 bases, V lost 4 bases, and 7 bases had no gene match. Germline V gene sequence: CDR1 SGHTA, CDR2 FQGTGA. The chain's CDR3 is CASSSREGQAYNEQFF. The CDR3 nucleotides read TGTGCCAGCAGCTCTAGAGAGGGACAGGCCTACAATGAGCAGTTCTTC.

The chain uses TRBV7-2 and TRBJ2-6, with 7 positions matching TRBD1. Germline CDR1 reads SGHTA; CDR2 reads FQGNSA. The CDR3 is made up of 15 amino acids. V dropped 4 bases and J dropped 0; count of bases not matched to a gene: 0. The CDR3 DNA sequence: TGTGCCAGCAGCTACAGGGGCTCTGGGGCCAACGTCCTGACTTTC. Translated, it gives CASSYRGSGANVLTF.

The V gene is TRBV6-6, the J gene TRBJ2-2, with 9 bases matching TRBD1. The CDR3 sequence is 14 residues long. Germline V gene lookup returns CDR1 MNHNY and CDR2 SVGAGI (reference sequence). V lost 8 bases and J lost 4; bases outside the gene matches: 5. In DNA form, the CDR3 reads TGTGCCAGCGGGGGACAGGGAGGCACCGGGGAGCTGTTTTTT. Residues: CASGGQGGTGELFF.

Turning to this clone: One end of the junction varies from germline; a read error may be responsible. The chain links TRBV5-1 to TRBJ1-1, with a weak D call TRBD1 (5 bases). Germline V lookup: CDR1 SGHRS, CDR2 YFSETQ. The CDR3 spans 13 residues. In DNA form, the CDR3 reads TGCGCCAGCAGCTTGGTTCCCAGGGTCGAAGTTTTCTTT. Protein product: CASSLVPRVEVFF.

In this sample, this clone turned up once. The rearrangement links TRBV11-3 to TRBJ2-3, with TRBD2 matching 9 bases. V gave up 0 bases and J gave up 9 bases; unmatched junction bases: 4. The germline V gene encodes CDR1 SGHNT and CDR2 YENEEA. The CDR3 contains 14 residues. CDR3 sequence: CASSLDRGGDTQYF. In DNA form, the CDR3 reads TGTGCCAGCAGCTTAGATCGCGGGGGGGACACGCAGTATTTT.

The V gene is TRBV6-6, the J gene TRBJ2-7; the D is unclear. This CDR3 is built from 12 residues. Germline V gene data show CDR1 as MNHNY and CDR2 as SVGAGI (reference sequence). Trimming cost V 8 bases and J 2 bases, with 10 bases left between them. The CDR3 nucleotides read TGTGCCAGCGCTGCGGATACCTACGAGCAGTACTTC. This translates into CASAADTYEQYF.

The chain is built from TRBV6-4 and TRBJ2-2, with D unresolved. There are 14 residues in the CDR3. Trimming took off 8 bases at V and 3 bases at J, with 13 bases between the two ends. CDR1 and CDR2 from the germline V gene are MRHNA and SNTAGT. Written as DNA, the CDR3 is TGTGCCAGCTCGAGGCAAATACACACCGGGGAGCTGTTTTTT. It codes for CASSRQIHTGELFF.

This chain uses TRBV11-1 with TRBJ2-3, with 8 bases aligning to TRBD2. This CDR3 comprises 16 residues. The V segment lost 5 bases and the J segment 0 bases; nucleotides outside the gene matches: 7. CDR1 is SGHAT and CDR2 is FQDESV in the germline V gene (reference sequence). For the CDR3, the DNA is TGTGCCAGCAGCCTCCAGCGGGAGCGGAGCACAGATACGCAGTATTTT. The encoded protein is CASSLQRERSTDTQYF.